These T cell receptor beta chains were read from a single sample in a study of CD4 T cells in relation to SARS-CoV-2 and coronaviruses. Repertoires were generated with immunoSEQ multiplex PCR, while TCRdb's copy carries only in-frame clones and drops some. The data hold some 70,000 clones, with just over 90% observed a single time. The specimen sequenced was naive CD4+ T cells from PBMCs. The receptors come from a human donor in good health. Both conserved end residues are part of each CDR3. A D gene is named only where the DNA matches it firmly. Where a row states a size, it is once, few, many or the class of an expanded clone; other rows omit it.

size	V	J	D	CDR3	DNA
-	TRBV5-6	TRBJ2-5	TRBD1	CASSGRGLETQYF	TGTGCCAGCAGCGGCAGGGGGTTAGAGACCCAGTACTTC
-	TRBV7-2	TRBJ2-7	-	CASSFTPGGYEQYF	TGTGCCAGCAGTTTCACACCTGGAGGGTACGAGCAGTACTTC
-	TRBV7-3	TRBJ1-2	-	CASSLTQGHYGYTF	TGTGCCAGCAGCTTAACTCAGGGCCACTATGGCTACACCTTC
few	TRBV29-1	TRBJ1-5	-	CSAQSAGVAGKRHF	TGCAGCGCACAGTCCGCCGGGGTCGCAGGCAAACGGCATTTT
once	TRBV5-1	TRBJ2-3	TRBD2	CASSPKTSGRGNTQYF	TGCGCCAGCAGTCCGAAGACTAGCGGGAGGGGTAATACGCAGTATTTT
-	TRBV4-1	TRBJ1-4	TRBD1	CASSHRTGEFGEKLFF	TGCGCCAGCAGCCACCGGACAGGGGAGTTTGGTGAAAAACTGTTTTTT
-	TRBV28	TRBJ1-2	TRBD1	CASSTPGQGYGYTF	TGTGCCAGCAGCACCCCCGGACAGGGCTATGGCTACACCTTC
-	TRBV5-1	TRBJ2-3	-	CASSFQPTDTQYF	TGCGCCAGCAGCTTTCAGCCCACAGATACGCAGTATTTT
-	TRBV28	TRBJ2-7	TRBD1	CASSWGTGRVEQYF	TGTGCCAGCAGTTGGGGGACAGGGAGAGTTGAGCAGTACTTC
-	TRBV28	TRBJ2-7	TRBD2	CASSFSGRWYEQYF	TGTGCCAGCAGTTTCAGCGGGAGGTGGTACGAGCAGTACTTC
-	TRBV2	TRBJ2-7	-	CASNMKGDSYEQYF	TGTGCCAGCAATATGAAGGGGGATTCCTACGAGCAGTACTTC
-	TRBV9	TRBJ2-2	-	CASSVGGAGGELFF	TGTGCCAGCAGCGTAGGGGGGGCTGGCGGGGAGCTGTTTTTT
once	TRBV7-3	TRBJ2-7	-	CASSLTGAGLYEQYF	TGTGCCAGCAGCCTAACTGGTGCAGGGCTCTACGAGCAGTACTTC
-	TRBV5-1	TRBJ2-2	-	CASSGTGNANTGELFF	TGCGCCAGCAGCGGAACGGGAAACGCGAACACCGGGGAGCTGTTTTTT